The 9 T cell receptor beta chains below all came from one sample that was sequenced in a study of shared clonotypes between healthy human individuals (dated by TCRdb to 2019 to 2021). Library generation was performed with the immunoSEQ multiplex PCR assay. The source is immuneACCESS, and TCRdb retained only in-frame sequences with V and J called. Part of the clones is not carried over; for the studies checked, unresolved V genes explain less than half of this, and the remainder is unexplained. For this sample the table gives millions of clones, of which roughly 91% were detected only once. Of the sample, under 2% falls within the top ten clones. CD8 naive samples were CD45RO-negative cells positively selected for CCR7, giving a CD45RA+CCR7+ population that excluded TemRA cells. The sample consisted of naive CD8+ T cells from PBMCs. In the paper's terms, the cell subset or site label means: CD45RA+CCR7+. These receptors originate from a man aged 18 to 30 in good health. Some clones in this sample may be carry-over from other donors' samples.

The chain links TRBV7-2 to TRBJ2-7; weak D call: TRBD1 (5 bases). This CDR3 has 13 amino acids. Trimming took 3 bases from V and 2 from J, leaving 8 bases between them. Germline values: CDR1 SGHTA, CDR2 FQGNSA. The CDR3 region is CASSFGHPYEQYF. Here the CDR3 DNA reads TGTGCCAGCAGCTTCGGACATCCCTACGAGCAGTACTTC.

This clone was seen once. Here the CDR3 DNA reads TGCGCCAGCAGTCAATCCGGGAGGGCGGACGGTAGCAATCAGCCCCAGCATTTT. This translates into CASSQSGRADGSNQPQHF. V is TRBV23-1 and J is TRBJ1-5; no clear D gene. TRBV23-1 is assigned to the ORF class and has an uncertain function. CDR3 length: 18 residues. V dropped 0 bases and J dropped 0 bases, with 15 bases sitting between them.

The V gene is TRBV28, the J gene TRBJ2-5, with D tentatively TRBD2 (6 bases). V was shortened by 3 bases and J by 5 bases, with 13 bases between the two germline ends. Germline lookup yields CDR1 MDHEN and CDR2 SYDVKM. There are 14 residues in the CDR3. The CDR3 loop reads CASSFRRGWETQYF. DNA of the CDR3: TGTGCCAGCAGTTTCAGGCGGGGTTGGGAGACCCAGTACTTC.

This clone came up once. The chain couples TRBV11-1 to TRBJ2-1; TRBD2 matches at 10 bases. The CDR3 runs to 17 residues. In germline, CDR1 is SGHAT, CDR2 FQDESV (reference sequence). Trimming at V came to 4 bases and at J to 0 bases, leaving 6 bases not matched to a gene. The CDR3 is CASSSGTSVSSYNEQFF. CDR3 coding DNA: TGTGCCAGCAGCTCAGGGACTAGCGTTAGCTCCTACAATGAGCAGTTCTTC.

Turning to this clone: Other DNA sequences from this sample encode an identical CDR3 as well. CDR3 protein: CASSLGPLNEKLFF. CDR3 coding DNA: TGTGCCAGCAGTCTCGGGCCCCTCAATGAAAAACTGTTTTTT. The chain combines TRBV11-2 with TRBJ1-4; D remains ambiguous. V was shortened by 6 bases and J by 5 bases, with 13 bases between the two germline ends. The CDR3 runs to 14 residues. Per germline, CDR1 SGHAT and CDR2 FQNNGV.

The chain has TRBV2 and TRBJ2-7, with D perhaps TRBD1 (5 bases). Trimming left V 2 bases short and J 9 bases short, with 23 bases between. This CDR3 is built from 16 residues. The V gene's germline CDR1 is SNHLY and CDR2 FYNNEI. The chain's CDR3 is CASSEPVADIVRLQYF. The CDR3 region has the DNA TGTGCCAGCAGTGAACCGGTGGCGGACATAGTTCGTTTGCAGTACTTC.

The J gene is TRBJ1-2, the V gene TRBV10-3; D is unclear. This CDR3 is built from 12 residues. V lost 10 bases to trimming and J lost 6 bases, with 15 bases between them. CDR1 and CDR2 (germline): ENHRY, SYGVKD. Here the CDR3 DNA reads TGTGCCACCGCCGCAGGAGGCGATGGCTACACCTTC. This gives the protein CATAAGGDGYTF.

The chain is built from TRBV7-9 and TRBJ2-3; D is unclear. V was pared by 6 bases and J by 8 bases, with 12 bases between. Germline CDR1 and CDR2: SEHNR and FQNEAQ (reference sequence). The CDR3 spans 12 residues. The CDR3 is CASSPISVTQYF. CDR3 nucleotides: TGTGCCAGCAGTCCAATTTCAGTTACGCAGTATTTT.

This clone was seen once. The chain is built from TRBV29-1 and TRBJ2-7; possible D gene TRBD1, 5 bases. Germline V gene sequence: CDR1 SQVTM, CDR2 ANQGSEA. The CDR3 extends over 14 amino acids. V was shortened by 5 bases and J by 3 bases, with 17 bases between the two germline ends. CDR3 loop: CSVLEQGPLYEQYF. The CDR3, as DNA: TGCAGCGTTCTCGAGCAGGGTCCCCTCTACGAGCAGTACTTC.